This T cell receptor (beta chain) derives from a study of type 1 regulatory T cells. Study information: T-allo10 is an in vitro-generated, Tr1-enriched CD4 T cell product specific for alloantigen.

This clonotype was recorded a few times. After removal of 4 bases from V and 4 bases from J, the junction contained 7 bases not matched to a gene. The CDR3 spans 15 residues. CDR1 ENHRY and CDR2 SYGVKD come from the germline V gene. TCRdb re-called the reads through MiXCR, storing one row per CDR3 protein. The sample consists of 80,000 to 100,000 distinct CDR3 sequences, roughly a third of them appearing once. The sample was CD4+ T cells, either the whole sample or a sorted fraction (not recorded which). The TCR originated in a human donor in good health. J is TRBJ2-1 and V is TRBV10-3; 7 positions agree with TRBD2. The CDR3 loop is CAISGTSSHYNEQFF. The CDR3 bases are TGTGCCATCAGTGGGACTAGTTCCCATTACAATGAGCAGTTCTTC.